These 21 T cell receptor beta chains were sequenced from one sample in a study of human T cells and chemical hapten exposure. The time point was: healthy volunteer bleed at 6 weeks. Total RNA extraction was carried out from unfractionated whole blood. TCRdb independently ran MiXCR on the RACE reads; one entry per CDR3 protein. The sample lists some 77,000 distinct CDR3 sequences, around 9.4% occurring once. What was sequenced was whole blood. These receptors were obtained from a female donor in good health. Some clones in this sample may be carry-over from other donors' samples.

This clonotype was counted ten times or more. Here the CDR3 reads CASSQGLARTYEQYF. The CDR3 DNA sequence: TGCGCCAGCAGCCAGGGACTAGCGAGAACCTACGAGCAGTACTTC. The chain carries TRBV4-3 and TRBJ2-7, with TRBD2 identical over 10 bases. The V gene's germline CDR1 is LGHNA and CDR2 YSLEER. V shed 3 bases and J 2 bases; nucleotides not matched to a gene: 4. The CDR3 totals 15 residues.

This clonotype has at least ten counts. The gene calls are TRBV4-3 and TRBJ2-1, with 12 bases matching TRBD2. This CDR3 region has 18 residues. The V and J ends lost 3 bases and 4 bases, in that order; junction bases with no gene match: 10. The germline gives CDR1 LGHNA, CDR2 YSLEER. CDR3 loop: CASSQTASGGAAYNEQFF. The CDR3 bases are TGCGCCAGCAGCCAGACCGCTAGCGGGGGGGCCGCTTACAATGAGCAGTTCTTC.

V gene TRBV2 combines with J gene TRBJ1-2; no firm D call. CDR3 length: 11 residues. V was clipped by 2 bases and J by 9 bases, with 7 bases between them. The germline V gene encodes CDR1 SNHLY and CDR2 FYNNEI. CDR3 protein: CASSELYSYTF. DNA for the CDR3: TGTGCCAGCAGTGAACTGTATAGCTACACCTTC. Complete variable domain (other parts from reference TRBV2 and TRBJ1-2): EPEVTQTPSHQVTQMGQEVILRCVPISNHLYFYWYRQILGQKVEFLVSFYNNEISEKSEIFDDQFSVERPDGSNFTLKIRSTKLEDSAMYFCASSELYSYTFGSGTRLTVV.

This clonotype was observed many times. The V gene is TRBV18, the J gene TRBJ2-5, with D unresolved. V lost 5 bases and J lost 1, with 8 bases in between. CDR3 length: 13 amino acids. Germline V gives CDR1 KGHSH, CDR2 LQKENI. CDR3 sequence: CASSERLQETQYF. Written as DNA, the CDR3 is TGTGCCAGCTCAGAGCGTCTCCAAGAGACCCAGTACTTC.

A remark on this clonotype: A much larger clone lies a single base off, so this may be a read error. V is TRBV18 and J is TRBJ2-3; possible D gene TRBD1, 6 bases. Per the germline V gene, CDR1 is KGHSH and CDR2 is LQKENI. CDR3 length equals 14 residues. With 6 bases removed from V and 4 bases from J, the gap between germline ends came to 14 bases. As DNA, the CDR3 is TGTGCCAGCTCGGAGGACAGATGTTCAGATACGCAGTATTTT. Its translation: CASSEDRCSDTQYF.

This clonotype was seen ten or more times. The rearrangement uses TRBV7-8 and TRBJ2-3, with 9 bases identical to TRBD2. V shed 4 bases, J shed 3 bases, and the junction held 8 bases outside the gene matches. CDR3 length: 16 amino acids. Germline lookup yields CDR1 SGHVS and CDR2 FQNEAQ. The CDR3 sequence is CASSSQTSGLTDTQYF. CDR3 DNA sequence: TGTGCCAGCAGCTCCCAGACTAGCGGCTTAACAGATACGCAGTATTTT.

There are many counts of this clonotype. This chain connects TRBV20-1 to TRBJ2-7; D is uncertain. The germline gives CDR1 DFQATT, CDR2 SNEGSKA (reference sequence). V was cut by 4 bases and J by 2 bases, with 9 bases left in between. The CDR3 has 12 amino acids. In nucleotides, the CDR3 is TGCAGTGCTACGCCTCTTGCCTACGAGCAGTACTTC. It codes for CSATPLAYEQYF.

This clonotype appeared many times. The DNA for the CDR3 is TGTGCCAGCAGTTTGACAGGGTCAATCTACGAGCAGTACTTC. Translation gives CASSLTGSIYEQYF. This rearrangement joins TRBV28 to TRBJ2-7; 7 bases map to TRBD1. The ends lost 3 bases at V and 3 bases at J; junction bases unmatched: 5. The CDR3 spans 14 residues. Germline V lookup: CDR1 MDHEN, CDR2 SYDVKM. The full variable domain, rest sourced from reference TRBV28 and TRBJ2-7, is DVKVTQSSRYLVKRTGEKVFLECVQDMDHENMFWYRQDPGLGLRLIYFSYDVKMKEKGDIPEGYSVSREKKERFSLILESASTNQTSMYLCASSLTGSIYEQYFGPGTRLTVT.

This clonotype came up many times. The chain links TRBV6-5 to TRBJ2-1; D gene uncertain. Germline CDR1 reads MNHEY; CDR2 reads SVGAGI. V was clipped by 2 bases and J by 0 bases, with 8 bases between them. The CDR3 loop spans 15 amino acids. The CDR3 coding sequence is TGTGCCAGCAGTTACCGCCGGGCCTCCTACAATGAGCAGTTCTTC. It translates to CASSYRRASYNEQFF.

On this clonotype itself: A clone one base away is much larger, so this may be a read error. The chain employs TRBV6-5 and TRBJ2-7, with a weak D call TRBD2 (5 bases). CDR3 length equals 13 residues. Trimming stripped 5 bases from V and 7 bases from J, with 15 bases between. Germline V gene data show CDR1 as MNHEY and CDR2 as SVGAGI. CDR3 region: CASSPAGWREQYF. DNA for the CDR3: TGTGCCAGCAGTCCCGCCGGGTGGAGGGAGCAGTACTTC.

This chain joins TRBV19 and TRBJ2-3; 9 positions agree with TRBD2. Per the germline V gene, CDR1 is LNHDA and CDR2 is SQIVND (reference sequence). J gave up 7 bases and V 5 bases, and 19 bases lay outside the gene matches. The CDR3 sequence is 18 residues long. The CDR3 region is CASSEGPPLGLASHTQYF. CDR3 DNA sequence: TGTGCCAGTAGTGAGGGACCTCCTCTTGGACTAGCGTCGCATACGCAGTATTTT. Variable domain in full (rest from reference TRBV19 and TRBJ2-3): DGGITQSPKYLFRKEGQNVTLSCEQNLNHDAMYWYRQDPGQGLRLIYYSQIVNDFQKGDIAEGYSVSREKKESFPLTVTSAQKNPTAFYLCASSEGPPLGLASHTQYFGPGTRLTVL.

Ten or more counts support this clonotype. The rearrangement joins TRBV20-1 to TRBJ2-7, with D perhaps assigned TRBD1 or TRBD2 (5 bases each). The CDR3 extends over 14 amino acids. Between the trimmed V and J ends, which lost 0 bases and 1 base, there was a span of 10 bases. In germline, CDR1 is DFQATT, CDR2 SNEGSKA (reference sequence). Written as DNA, the CDR3 is TGCAGTGCTAGAGATGCAGGGAGTTCCTACGAGCAGTACTTC. This codes for CSARDAGSSYEQYF.

This clonotype has more than one count but fewer than ten. The rearrangement uses TRBV5-1 and TRBJ2-1; D is uncertain. Germline V gene sequence: CDR1 SGHRS, CDR2 YFSETQ. V shed 4 bases and J shed 0 bases, with 14 bases lying between them. The CDR3 loop spans 16 amino acids. The CDR3 protein is CASSREPRSSYNEQFF. The DNA for the CDR3 is TGCGCCAGCAGCAGAGAACCCCGGAGCTCCTACAATGAGCAGTTCTTC.

This clonotype was counted many times. The chain recombines TRBV14 with TRBJ2-5; no clear D. Looked up from germline, CDR1 is SGHDN and CDR2 is FVKESK. This CDR3 is 13 amino acids long. Trimming left V 4 bases short and J 1 base short, with 7 bases between. CDR3 bases: TGTGCCAGCAGCCGCGCCCCCCAAGAGACCCAGTACTTC. The encoded protein is CASSRAPQETQYF.

There are many counts of this clonotype. The chain uses TRBV20-1 and TRBJ2-3, with TRBD2 matching 9 bases. CDR1 and CDR2 (germline): DFQATT, SNEGSKA (reference sequence). CDR3 length: 13 amino acids. V lost 5 bases and J lost 1; bases outside the gene matches: 1. The CDR3 nucleotides read TGCAGTGCTGTAGCGGGGGGCACAGATACGCAGTATTTT. It codes for CSAVAGGTDTQYF.

The rearrangement uses TRBV7-9 and TRBJ1-2; possible D gene TRBD1, 5 bases. Between the trimmed V and J ends, which lost 5 bases and 4 bases, there was a span of 14 bases. CDR3 length equals 14 residues. Germline V gene lookup returns CDR1 SEHNR and CDR2 FQNEAQ (reference sequence). In DNA form, the CDR3 reads TGTGCCAGCAGCCAGCGGGGGTCTGCCTATGGCTACACCTTC. Its protein is CASSQRGSAYGYTF.

There are many counts of this clonotype. V and J are TRBV27 and TRBJ1-4; D remains unclear. CDR1 is MNHEY, CDR2 SMNVEV, per germline (reference sequence). Trimming removed 5 bases at V and 7 bases at J, with 17 bases between. This CDR3 comprises 15 residues. CDR3 DNA sequence: TGTGCCAGCAGTCATTGGGGAGGGATTGGTGAAAAACTGTTTTTT. It translates to CASSHWGGIGEKLFF. Full variable domain (missing parts from reference TRBV27 and TRBJ1-4): EAQVTQNPRYLITVTGKKLTVTCSQNMNHEYMSWYRQDPGLGLRQIYYSMNVEVTDKGDVPEGYKVSRKEKRNFPLILESPSPNQTSLYFCASSHWGGIGEKLFFGSGTQLSVL.

This clonotype was counted only a few times. The V and J genes are TRBV11-2 and TRBJ2-3, with 9 bases aligning to TRBD1. CDR3 length: 15 amino acids. V trimming: 5 bases; J trimming: 2 bases; junction bases outside the gene matches: 5. Germline V lookup: CDR1 SGHAT, CDR2 FQNNGV. CDR3 in amino acids: CASSLGTGFTDTQYF. In DNA, the CDR3 is TGTGCCAGCAGCCTGGGGACAGGGTTCACAGATACGCAGTATTTT. The full variable domain, completed using reference TRBV11-2 and TRBJ2-3, is EAGVAQSPRYKIIEKRQSVAFWCNPISGHATLYWYQQILGQGPKLLIQFQNNGVVDDSQLPKDRFSAERLKGVDSTLKIQPAKLEDSAVYLCASSLGTGFTDTQYFGPGTRLTVL.

This clonotype was seen at least ten times. The chain is built from TRBV20-1 and TRBJ1-6; D gene uncertain. Trimming took off 2 bases at V and 8 bases at J, with 13 bases between the two ends. CDR3 length: 14 amino acids. CDR1 is DFQATT, CDR2 SNEGSKA, per germline (reference sequence). In DNA, the CDR3 is TGCAGTGCTAGAACACACTTTGAGGATTCACCCCTCCACTTT. This codes for CSARTHFEDSPLHF.

Note on this clonotype: A much larger clone lies one base from this, so it may be a read error. The chain is built from TRBV7-8 and TRBJ1-1; no clear D. Deletions cut 1 base from V and 5 bases from J, with 17 bases between. CDR3 length equals 16 residues. Germline values: CDR1 SGHVS, CDR2 FQNEAQ. The CDR3: CASSLESPSRGTEAFF. CDR3 coding DNA: TGTGCCAGCAGCTTAGAATCCCCCTCCAGAGGGACTGAAGCTTTCTTT.

This clonotype was picked up many times. In DNA, the CDR3 is TGTGCCAGCAGCCACACAGGGGGCTTCTATGGCTACACCTTC. Its protein product is CASSHTGGFYGYTF. The chain carries TRBV5-4 and TRBJ1-2; TRBD1 aligns across 9 bases. Germline V gene sequence: CDR1 SGHNT, CDR2 YYREEE (reference sequence). V was clipped by 4 bases and J by 4 bases; unmatched bases: 5. The CDR3 has 14 residues.